The TCR beta chain described here comes from a study of cytomegalovirus exposure and HLA in healthy donors. Findings and limits, study-wide: Published work reported that the classifier diagnosed cytomegalovirus status with high specificity and sensitivity.

This PCR relied on a set of 60 Vbeta primers and 13 Jbeta primers. Assay used: immunoSEQ multiplex PCR; TCRdb lists only in-frame clones, some missing. The sample lists more than 95,000 clones, less than 85% occurring once. With regard to this clone: What it binds is unknown.

This CDR3 has 14 amino acids. Germline CDR1 reads MNHNS; CDR2 reads SASEGT. The chain uses TRBV6-1 and TRBJ2-5; no definite D call. The DNA matches TRBJ2-7 better at its end, which makes the J call doubtful. The sequenced material came from PBMCs. The receptor's source is a female donor in good health and CMV-seronegative. The CDR3 bases are TGTGCCAGCAGTGAAGCGTCGCTGAAAAACGAGCAGTACTTC. It translates to CASSEASLKNEQYF.